This entry lists 18 T cell receptor beta chains sequenced from one sample in a study of shared clonotypes between healthy human individuals. This table comes from immunoSEQ multiplex PCR, and its TCRdb copy is limited to in-frame clones, with some not included. The repertoire holds 2 million to 3 million clones, with over 85% as singletons. Sequenced: naive CD4+ T cells from PBMCs. Specified subset: CD45RA+ positively selected. The receptors originated from a man between 18 and 35 years old in good health. Some clones in this sample may be carry-over from other donors' samples.

The chain is built from TRBV7-3 and TRBJ2-1; D is perhaps TRBD2 (6 bases). Germline lookup yields CDR1 SGHTA and CDR2 FQGTGA. Trimming cost V 3 bases and J 2 bases, with 11 bases left between them. CDR3 length: 15 residues. The CDR3 loop reads CASSFRRETYNEQFF. The CDR3 DNA reads TGTGCCAGCAGCTTTAGGCGGGAAACCTACAATGAGCAGTTCTTC.

The genes are TRBV9 and TRBJ1-3; D call uncertain. Germline V gene lookup returns CDR1 SGDLS and CDR2 YYNGEE. Trimming removed 4 bases from V and 1 base from J, with 15 bases in between. This CDR3 has 16 amino acids. CDR3 sequence (DNA): TGTGCCAGCAGCCCTAGACCAGGACTTTCTGGAAACACCATATATTTT. It yields the protein CASSPRPGLSGNTIYF.

V gene TRBV25-1 combines with J gene TRBJ1-1; the match to TRBD1 covers 7 bases. V trimming: 4 bases; J trimming: 9 bases; junction bases outside the gene matches: 5. The CDR3 totals 12 residues. Germline V gene lookup returns CDR1 MGHDK and CDR2 SYGVNS. CDR3 bases: TGTGCCAGCAGTGCCACAGGGGTCAAAGCTTTCTTT. Protein: CASSATGVKAFF.

This clone was detected once. The V and J genes are TRBV6-1 and TRBJ2-7, with D hard to call. CDR3 size: 13 residues. The germline CDR1 and CDR2 sequences are MNHNS and SASEGT. Trimming took 10 bases from V and 1 from J, leaving 14 bases between them. The CDR3 DNA sequence: TGTGCCACCGCCAACTATTTATCCTACGAGCAGTACTTC. It specifies CATANYLSYEQYF.

The V call is TRBV29-1, the J call TRBJ2-7; D remains unclear. This CDR3 region has 10 residues. Trimming stripped 5 bases from V and 6 bases from J, with 8 bases between. Germline values: CDR1 SQVTM, CDR2 ANQGSEA. DNA for the CDR3: TGCAGCGTTTCAACTCGCGAGCAGTACTTC. Translating it yields CSVSTREQYF.

The CDR3 DNA follows: TGCAGCTCCCGAACCGGGACAACCCTTTCCGAGCAGTACTTC. Protein: CSSRTGTTLSEQYF. This rearrangement joins TRBV29-1 to TRBJ2-5; the D gene is possibly TRBD1 (6 bases). The J call is uncertain, as TRBJ2-7 better fits the DNA end. Looked up from germline, CDR1 is SQVTM and CDR2 is ANQGSEA. This CDR3 has 14 residues.

J is TRBJ2-2 and V is TRBV6-5; 7 bases map to TRBD1. Germline V lookup: CDR1 MNHEY, CDR2 SVGAGI. Trimming cost V 1 base and J 8 bases; bases outside gene matches: 4. CDR3 length: 14 amino acids. CDR3 DNA sequence: TGTGCCAGCAGTTACTGGGGCAGGGGGGGGGAGCTGTTTTTT. This sequence encodes CASSYWGRGGELFF.

The chain employs TRBV28 and TRBJ2-7; possible D gene TRBD2, 6 bases. Trimming stripped 4 bases from V and 6 bases from J, with 13 bases between. Germline V gene lookup returns CDR1 MDHEN and CDR2 SYDVKM. The length of the CDR3 is 13 residues. The DNA of the CDR3 is TGTGCCAGCAGTTCCCCGGGGGAGGTCGAGCAGTACTTC. Protein sequence: CASSSPGEVEQYF.

This sequence joins TRBV19 and TRBJ1-1; 9 bases are a match to TRBD1. Germline V gives CDR1 LNHDA, CDR2 SQIVND (reference sequence). The CDR3 contains 17 residues. Trimming cost V 3 bases and J 1 base; bases outside gene matches: 9. The CDR3 loop is CASSMSMWTGENTEAFF. The CDR3 DNA reads TGTGCCAGTAGTATGTCGATGTGGACAGGGGAGAACACTGAAGCTTTCTTT.

The chain links TRBV2 to TRBJ1-5; 9 positions match TRBD1. Trimming at V came to 4 bases and at J to 7 bases, leaving 5 bases not matched to a gene. CDR3 size: 14 residues. Per germline, CDR1 SNHLY and CDR2 FYNNEI. The CDR3 protein is CASSGDRDPQPQHF. The CDR3 DNA sequence: TGTGCCAGCAGTGGGGACAGGGATCCCCAGCCCCAGCATTTT.

The genes are TRBV27 and TRBJ2-7; TRBD2 matches at 13 bases. V shed 5 bases, J shed 4 bases, and the junction held 11 bases outside the gene matches. The germline gives CDR1 MNHEY, CDR2 SMNVEV (reference sequence). There are 17 residues in the CDR3. The CDR3 nucleotides read TGTGCCAGCAGTCCCGGACTAGCGGGAGTGAACCGGTACGAGCAGTACTTC. This translates into CASSPGLAGVNRYEQYF.

The rearrangement joins TRBV7-2 to TRBJ1-4; tentatively, D is TRBD1 (5 bases). Trimming stripped 6 bases from V and 0 bases from J, with 14 bases between. Germline assignment: CDR1 SGHTA and CDR2 FQGNSA. This CDR3 comprises 16 residues. This chain's CDR3 is CASRTTGTATNEKLFF. CDR3 DNA: TGTGCCAGCAGAACGACCGGGACTGCAACTAATGAAAAACTGTTTTTT. The variable domain in full, completed from reference TRBV7-2 and TRBJ1-4, reads GAGVSQSPSNKVTEKGKDVELRCDPISGHTALYWYRQSLGQGLEFLIYFQGNSAPDKSGLPSDRFSAERTGGSVSTLTIQRTQQEDSAVYLCASRTTGTATNEKLFFGSGTQLSVL.

This chain joins TRBV20-1 and TRBJ2-1; D remains ambiguous. Germline V gives CDR1 DFQATT, CDR2 SNEGSKA (reference sequence). Between the trimmed V and J ends, which lost 7 bases and 7 bases, there was a span of 11 bases. This CDR3 is built from 11 residues. CDR3 in amino acids: CSGGRWNEQFF. The CDR3 nucleotides read TGCAGTGGAGGAAGATGGAATGAGCAGTTCTTC.

This chain uses TRBV7-3 with TRBJ2-1, with D possibly called TRBD1 or TRBD2 (5 bases each). The CDR3 is 16 amino acids. The V end lost 5 bases, the J end lost 1 base, and 15 bases lay between the germline ends. Germline CDR1 SGHTA, CDR2 FQGTGA. The CDR3 reads CASSPEGWGSYNEQFF. CDR3 in DNA: TGTGCCAGCAGCCCTGAAGGCTGGGGGTCCTACAATGAGCAGTTCTTC.

This clone has just one count. The chain couples TRBV30 to TRBJ2-3, with 12 nucleotides matching TRBD2. The CDR3 contains 12 residues. V was clipped by 4 bases and J by 15 bases; unmatched bases: 8. Germline V gene lookup returns CDR1 GTSNPN and CDR2 SVGIG (reference sequence). The CDR3 nucleotides are TGTGCCTGGAAGACTAGCGGGGGTCCCCTATATTTT. It yields the protein CAWKTSGGPLYF.

About this clone itself: In the same sample, other DNA sequences code for this CDR3. The rearrangement joins TRBV28 to TRBJ1-2; D unclear. Trimming shortened V by 5 bases and J by 2 bases, and 6 bases separated the two germline ends. Germline V lookup: CDR1 MDHEN, CDR2 SYDVKM. This CDR3 has 12 amino acids. The CDR3 nucleotides read TGTGCCAGCAGTAATACCAACTATGGCTACACCTTC. Translation: CASSNTNYGYTF.

Of note for this clone: Distinct nucleotide sequences in the sample also encode this CDR3. The chain links TRBV28 to TRBJ2-3; D may be TRBD2 (5 bases). Trimming took off 3 bases at V and 2 bases at J, with 9 bases between the two ends. CDR1 is MDHEN, CDR2 SYDVKM, per germline. CDR3 length: 14 amino acids. The CDR3 loop reads CASSFGGLTDTQYF. Here the CDR3 DNA reads TGTGCCAGCAGTTTTGGAGGACTCACAGATACGCAGTATTTT.

The chain uses TRBV23-1 and TRBJ1-5; no definite D call. TRBV23-1 is reported as an ORF; its role is uncertain. CDR3 length: 17 residues. Trimming left V 7 bases short and J 4 bases short, with 23 bases between. The CDR3: CASTEVAGRCPNQPQHF. CDR3 nucleotides: TGCGCCAGCACCGAGGTGGCAGGACGGTGCCCAAATCAGCCCCAGCATTTT.